The 26 T cell receptor beta chains in this list originate from one sample, sequenced in a study of cytomegalovirus exposure and HLA in healthy donors. Data came from immunoSEQ multiplex PCR; TCRdb stores just in-frame clones and leaves some out. The table has fewer than 100,000 clones, approximately 90% seen once. The sequencing input was PBMCs. The receptors shown here come from a man in his thirties or forties in good health and CMV-seronegative.

The V call is TRBV19, the J call TRBJ2-2, with TRBD1 matching 9 bases. This CDR3 contains 15 residues. Germline CDR1 LNHDA, CDR2 SQIVND (reference sequence). Losses at the gene ends were 3 bases for V and 4 bases for J; bases not matched to a gene: 3. CDR3 region: CASSMETGGTGELFF. The CDR3 DNA follows: TGTGCCAGTAGTATGGAGACAGGGGGCACCGGGGAGCTGTTTTTT. The whole variable domain, filled in from reference TRBV19 and TRBJ2-2, reads DGGITQSPKYLFRKEGQNVTLSCEQNLNHDAMYWYRQDPGQGLRLIYYSQIVNDFQKGDIAEGYSVSREKKESFPLTVTSAQKNPTAFYLCASSMETGGTGELFFGEGSRLTVL.

This clone was recorded only once. The V gene is TRBV18, the J gene TRBJ2-6, with 7 bases aligning to TRBD1. Germline values: CDR1 KGHSH, CDR2 LQKENI. CDR3 length equals 18 residues. The J segment lost 0 bases and the V segment lost 3 bases, leaving 8 bases of the junction unmatched. The CDR3 DNA follows: TGTGCCAGCTCACCTGTAACGGGACAGTACTCTGGGGCCAACGTCCTGACTTTC. As protein: CASSPVTGQYSGANVLTF.

This clone was observed once. The chain has TRBV9 and TRBJ2-3; D possibly corresponds to TRBD1 (5 bases). The CDR3 contains 15 residues. Germline-derived CDR1 and CDR2 are SGDLS and YYNGEE. The V gene lost 0 bases and the J gene lost 3 bases, with 11 bases spanning the gap. CDR3 sequence: CASSVDQGWTDTQYF. In DNA, the CDR3 is TGTGCCAGCAGCGTAGATCAGGGTTGGACAGATACGCAGTATTTT. The full variable domain, with the rest looked up from reference TRBV9 and TRBJ2-3, is DSGVTQTPKHLITATGQRVTLRCSPRSGDLSVYWYQQSLDQGLQFLIQYYNGEERAKGNILERFSAQQFPDLHSELNLSSLELGDSALYFCASSVDQGWTDTQYFGPGTRLTVL.

CDR3 nucleotide sequence: TGCGCCAGCAGCTTACGACAGGGGGCGTTGAACACTGAAGCTTTCTTT. Translation gives CASSLRQGALNTEAFF. The genes are TRBV5-1 and TRBJ1-1; the match to TRBD1 covers 10 bases. This CDR3 has 16 residues. In germline, CDR1 is SGHRS, CDR2 YFSETQ. The V and J ends lost 2 bases and 0 bases, in that order; junction bases with no gene match: 4.

V gene TRBV19 combines with J gene TRBJ2-7; D might be TRBD2 (5 bases). Germline-derived CDR1 and CDR2 are LNHDA and SQIVND (reference sequence). The ends were cut back, 3 bases at V and 1 base at J, with 13 bases in the middle. The CDR3 spans 15 residues. The CDR3 protein is CASSIGRRLSYEQYF. DNA of the CDR3: TGTGCCAGTAGTATCGGTAGGAGGCTATCCTACGAGCAGTACTTC.

The CDR3 protein is CAVAFSWAGGETQYF. CDR3 coding DNA: TGTGCCGTAGCTTTCTCTTGGGCGGGAGGAGAGACCCAGTACTTC. The gene calls are TRBV28 and TRBJ2-5; TRBD2 aligns across 8 bases. The CDR3 consists of 15 residues. Germline V gene lookup returns CDR1 MDHEN and CDR2 SYDVKM. V was pared by 11 bases and J by 4 bases, with 15 bases of the junction left unmatched.

V usage is TRBV5-1 and J usage is TRBJ1-2; no definite D call. Germline CDR1 SGHRS, CDR2 YFSETQ. Trimming removed 4 bases at V and 3 bases at J, with 10 bases between. The CDR3 runs 13 residues. This chain's CDR3 is CASSPTGDYGYTF. In DNA form, the CDR3 reads TGCGCCAGCAGCCCAACGGGTGACTATGGCTACACCTTC.

This rearrangement joins TRBV6-5 to TRBJ2-2, with TRBD2 identical over 7 bases. V lost 8 bases and J lost 2; bases outside the gene matches: 8. The CDR3 is 15 residues long. Germline values: CDR1 MNHEY, CDR2 SVGAGI. CDR3 amino acids: CASGGGVINTGELFF. CDR3 nucleotides: TGTGCCAGCGGGGGAGGGGTTATTAACACCGGGGAGCTGTTTTTT.

The chain joins TRBV18 to TRBJ1-5, with TRBD1 identical over 9 bases. CDR3 length: 15 amino acids. CDR1 and CDR2 (germline): KGHSH, LQKENI. The junction had 5 bases not matched to a gene; V was cut back by 3 bases and J by 5 bases. The CDR3 is CASSPGTGNDQPQHF. The DNA for the CDR3 is TGTGCCAGCTCACCCGGGACAGGGAATGATCAGCCCCAGCATTTT.

V gene TRBV5-1 combines with J gene TRBJ2-3; 8 nucleotides agree with TRBD2. The germline V gene encodes CDR1 SGHRS and CDR2 YFSETQ. The CDR3 covers 15 residues. V lost 4 bases to trimming and J lost 4 bases; unmatched junction nucleotides: 8. The CDR3: CASSRSGSIADTQYF. The CDR3 bases are TGCGCCAGCAGCAGAAGCGGGAGTATCGCAGATACGCAGTATTTT.

The chain carries TRBV7-6 and TRBJ2-5, with D possibly matching TRBD1 (5 bases). The tail of the sequence fits TRBJ2-7 better, so the J call may be wrong. Germline V gives CDR1 SGHVS, CDR2 FNYEAQ. This CDR3 is built from 13 residues. The CDR3 sequence is CASSLDRTYEQYF. The CDR3 DNA reads as TGTGCCAGCAGCTTAGACAGGACCTACGAGCAGTACTTC.

V usage is TRBV7-9 and J usage is TRBJ1-1, with 8 nucleotides matching TRBD1. J was trimmed by 8 bases and V by 5 bases; bases with no gene match: 10. There are 14 residues in the CDR3. Germline loops: CDR1 SEHNR, CDR2 FQNEAQ (reference sequence). CDR3 amino acids: CASSEVTRTGEAFF. In DNA form, the CDR3 reads TGTGCCAGCAGCGAGGTAACGAGGACAGGGGAAGCTTTCTTT.

The chain is built from TRBV29-1 and TRBJ2-1; 8 bases agree with TRBD2. Germline lookup yields CDR1 SQVTM and CDR2 ANQGSEA. The CDR3 is made up of 14 amino acids. Trimming took 3 bases from V and 9 from J; bases not matched to a gene: 10. The CDR3 bases are TGCAGCGTTGAGGTGTCGGGAGGGTTTGGTGAGCAGTTCTTC. This codes for CSVEVSGGFGEQFF.

The V and J genes are TRBV2 and TRBJ1-5, with a tentative D call TRBD1 (5 bases). The CDR3 runs to 16 residues. Germline CDR1 and CDR2: SNHLY and FYNNEI. V lost 6 bases and J lost 0, with 15 bases in between. The CDR3 region is CASRNDSYHSNQPQHF. CDR3 DNA sequence: TGTGCCAGCAGGAACGACAGCTACCATAGCAATCAGCCCCAGCATTTT. Full variable domain (missing parts from reference TRBV2 and TRBJ1-5): EPEVTQTPSHQVTQMGQEVILRCVPISNHLYFYWYRQILGQKVEFLVSFYNNEISEKSEIFDDQFSVERPDGSNFTLKIRSTKLEDSAMYFCASRNDSYHSNQPQHFGDGTRLSIL.

Here the CDR3 DNA reads TGCAGCGTTGAGGGTGGCAGGGGGTACCAAGAGACCCAGTACTTC. Amino acids: CSVEGGRGYQETQYF. The V call is TRBV29-1, the J call TRBJ2-5, with 7 positions matching TRBD1. The CDR3 covers 15 residues. Per the germline V gene, CDR1 is SQVTM and CDR2 is ANQGSEA. V dropped 3 bases and J dropped 0; count of bases not matched to a gene: 7.

The V and J genes are TRBV7-2 and TRBJ2-7, with D possibly matching TRBD1 (6 bases). Germline V gene lookup returns CDR1 SGHTA and CDR2 FQGNSA. This CDR3 spans 14 amino acids. V was shortened by 1 base and J by 2 bases, with 9 bases between the two germline ends. The CDR3 DNA reads TGTGCCAGCAGCTTAGACAGGGTAACCTACGAGCAGTACTTC. The encoded protein is CASSLDRVTYEQYF.

The chain uses TRBV6-6 and TRBJ1-3; D call uncertain. V was cut by 0 bases and J by 0 bases, with 6 bases left in between. CDR1 is MNHNY, CDR2 SVGAGI, per germline (reference sequence). The CDR3 totals 15 residues. This chain's CDR3 is CASSYSGSSGNTIYF. The CDR3 DNA sequence: TGTGCCAGCAGTTACTCGGGGAGCTCTGGAAACACCATATATTTT.

This chain links TRBV28 with TRBJ1-1; TRBD1 matches at 12 bases. This CDR3 comprises 15 residues. J gave up 3 bases and V 5 bases, and 4 bases lay outside the gene matches. Germline V lookup: CDR1 MDHEN, CDR2 SYDVKM. As DNA, the CDR3 is TGTGCCAGCAGTGGGGACAGGGGGCGTTACACTGAAGCTTTCTTT. Translation gives CASSGDRGRYTEAFF.

CDR3 loop: CASSVETGATEAFF. The CDR3 bases are TGTGCCAGCAGCGTAGAGACAGGGGCGACTGAAGCTTTCTTT. The chain employs TRBV9 and TRBJ1-1; 8 nucleotides line up with TRBD1. V shed 0 bases and J 5 bases; nucleotides not matched to a gene: 3. Per the germline V gene, CDR1 is SGDLS and CDR2 is YYNGEE. The CDR3 totals 14 residues.

The V gene is TRBV28, the J gene TRBJ1-3, with 8 bases identical to TRBD1. CDR3 length: 14 amino acids. Germline V CDR1 and CDR2: MDHEN, SYDVKM. J gave up 6 bases and V 7 bases, and 8 bases lay outside the gene matches. CDR3 in amino acids: CASTRTGSVNTIYF. Written as DNA, the CDR3 is TGTGCCAGCACCCGGACAGGGTCGGTAAACACCATATATTTT.

CDR3 in DNA: TGTGCCAGCACCCCACAAAGTGAGCCTAGGGGGGGCGGCTACACCTTC. Protein: CASTPQSEPRGGGYTF. The chain links TRBV6-6 to TRBJ1-2, with D possibly being TRBD1 (6 bases). V lost 7 bases to trimming and J lost 8 bases, with 26 bases between them. This CDR3 contains 16 residues. Germline V gives CDR1 MNHNY, CDR2 SVGAGI (reference sequence).

This chain links TRBV28 with TRBJ2-5; 7 bases agree with TRBD2. The V segment lost 3 bases and the J segment 5 bases; nucleotides outside the gene matches: 9. In germline, CDR1 is MDHEN, CDR2 SYDVKM. CDR3 length: 15 residues. This CDR3 reads CASSFGGGEWETQYF. DNA of the CDR3: TGTGCCAGCAGTTTTGGGGGAGGGGAGTGGGAGACCCAGTACTTC. The full variable domain, its missing parts supplied by reference TRBV28 and TRBJ2-5, is DVKVTQSSRYLVKRTGEKVFLECVQDMDHENMFWYRQDPGLGLRLIYFSYDVKMKEKGDIPEGYSVSREKKERFSLILESASTNQTSMYLCASSFGGGEWETQYFGPGTRLLVL.

This chain uses TRBV29-1 with TRBJ2-2; 9 bases align to TRBD1. V dropped 7 bases and J dropped 9; count of bases not matched to a gene: 6. CDR1 SQVTM and CDR2 ANQGSEA come from the germline V gene. The CDR3 runs to 12 residues. DNA for the CDR3: TGCAGCGGTAATACAGGGGGCCGGGAGCTGTTTTTT. Its protein product is CSGNTGGRELFF.

The rearrangement joins TRBV27 to TRBJ1-4; the D gene is possibly TRBD1 (5 bases). There are 16 residues in the CDR3. With 5 bases removed from V and 0 bases from J, the gap between germline ends came to 13 bases. Germline CDR1 is MNHEY and CDR2 is SMNVEV (reference sequence). The CDR3 coding sequence is TGTGCCAGCAGTCCCTGGGGCCTGTCAACTAATGAAAAACTGTTTTTT. The encoded protein is CASSPWGLSTNEKLFF.

This chain uses TRBV14 with TRBJ1-1; no firm D call. Germline values: CDR1 SGHDN, CDR2 FVKESK. The V end was cut by 5 bases, the J end by 0 bases, with 7 bases between. The CDR3 runs 13 residues. The CDR3 nucleotides are TGTGCCAGCAGCTTTAATATGAACACTGAAGCTTTCTTT. Translation gives CASSFNMNTEAFF.

This clone was found once. The rearrangement links TRBV12-5 to TRBJ2-3; 8 bases line up with TRBD1. Germline trimming cut 1 base from V and 4 bases from J; bases unmatched to any gene: 7. The CDR3 length is 16 residues. The V gene's germline CDR1 is LGHNT and CDR2 FRNRAP. Here the CDR3 reads CASGLGVDRGADTQYF. In nucleotides, the CDR3 is TGTGCTAGTGGTTTGGGCGTCGACAGGGGAGCAGATACGCAGTATTTT. Variable domain in full (rest from reference TRBV12-5 and TRBJ2-3): DARVTQTPRHKVTEMGQEVTMRCQPILGHNTVFWYRQTMMQGLELLAYFRNRAPLDDSGMPKDRFSAEMPDATLATLKIQPSEPRDSAVYFCASGLGVDRGADTQYFGPGTRLTVL.